This record covers a single T cell receptor beta chain. Antigen unknown. This record comes from a study of cytomegalovirus exposure and HLA in healthy donors. Study information: Inside one of the first data releases sat about 85 million unique TCRs taken from HLA-typed donors. Points from the study as a whole: What TCR beta sequences reportedly achieved was accurate prediction of HLA-A and HLA-B alleles in most subjects. Trimming of TCR beta V- and J-genes showed a link, identified in a later analysis, to a missense DCLRE1C variant. A few of the chains that were CMV-associated were confirmed in vitro to be specific for CMV antigens.

The PCR employed 60 Vbeta primers together with 13 Jbeta primers. Profiling relied on immunoSEQ multiplex PCR, and the TCRdb table lists in-frame clones only, not all of them. The table shows under 120,000 clones, with over 65% occurring only once. Germline assignment: CDR1 MDHEN and CDR2 SYDVKM. Trimming removed 4 bases from V and 3 bases from J; junction bases left unmatched: 9. This CDR3 has 16 residues. What was sequenced was PBMCs. V and J are TRBV28 and TRBJ2-1; TRBD1 matches at 7 bases. This receptor was taken from a female donor in good health and CMV-seropositive. The CDR3 region has the DNA TGTGCCAGCAGTTCCCCCTCGACAGGGTTCTACAATGAGCAGTTCTTC. It encodes CASSSPSTGFYNEQFF.